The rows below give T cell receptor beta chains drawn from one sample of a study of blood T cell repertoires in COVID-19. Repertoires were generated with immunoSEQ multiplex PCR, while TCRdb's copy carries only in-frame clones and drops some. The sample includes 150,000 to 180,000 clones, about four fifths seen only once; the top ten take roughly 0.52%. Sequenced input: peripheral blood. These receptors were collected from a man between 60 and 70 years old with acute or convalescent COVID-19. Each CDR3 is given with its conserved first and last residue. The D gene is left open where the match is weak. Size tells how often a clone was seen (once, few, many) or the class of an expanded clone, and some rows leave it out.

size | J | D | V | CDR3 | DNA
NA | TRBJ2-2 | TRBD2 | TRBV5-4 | CASSPGRGANTGELFF | TGTGCCAGCAGCCCGGGGAGGGGCGCGAACACCGGGGAGCTGTTTTTT
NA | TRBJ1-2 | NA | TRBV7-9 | CASSSRDTNYGYTF | TGTGCCAGCAGCTCCCGGGACACGAACTATGGCTACACCTTC
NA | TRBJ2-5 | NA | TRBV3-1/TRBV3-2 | CASSQEGGGTQYF | TGTGCCAGCAGCCAAGAGGGGGGAGGGACCCAGTACTTC
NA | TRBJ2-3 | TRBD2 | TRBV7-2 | CASSFRGAGVSTDTQYF | TGTGCCAGCAGCTTTCGCGGGGCGGGAGTATCCACAGATACGCAGTATTTT
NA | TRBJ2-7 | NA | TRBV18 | CASARASHYEQYF | TGTGCCAGCGCAAGGGCTAGCCACTACGAGCAGTACTTC
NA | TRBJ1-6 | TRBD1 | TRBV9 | CASSGTGVGSPLHF | TGTGCCAGCAGCGGAACAGGGGTTGGGTCACCCCTCCACTTT
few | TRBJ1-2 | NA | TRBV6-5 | CASSEWGTSYGYTF | TGTGCCAGCAGCGAGTGGGGGACAAGCTATGGCTACACCTTC
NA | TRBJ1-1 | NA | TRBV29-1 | CSVGALTEAFF | TGCAGCGTTGGGGCGTTGACCGAAGCTTTCTTT
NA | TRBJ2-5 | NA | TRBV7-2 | CASSWLVRPAGLETQYF | TGTGCCAGCAGCTGGTTGGTCCGGCCCGCGGGGTTGGAGACCCAGTACTTC
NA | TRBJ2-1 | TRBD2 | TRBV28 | CATGGGPSSYNEQFF | TGTGCCACGGGAGGGGGGCCGAGCTCCTACAATGAGCAGTTCTTC
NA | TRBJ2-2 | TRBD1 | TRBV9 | CASSVVGQGAGELFF | TGTGCCAGCAGCGTAGTAGGACAGGGGGCCGGGGAGCTGTTTTTT
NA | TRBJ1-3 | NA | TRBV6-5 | CASSYTKPSSGNTIYF | TGTGCCAGCAGTTACACTAAACCCAGCTCTGGAAACACCATATATTTT
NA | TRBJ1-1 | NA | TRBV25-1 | CASSDPRVNTEAFF | TGTGCCAGCAGTGACCCCCGGGTGAACACTGAAGCTTTCTTT
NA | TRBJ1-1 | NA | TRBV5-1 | CASSPGTGLRNTEAFF | TGCGCCAGCAGCCCCGGGACTGGGCTTAGGAACACTGAAGCTTTCTTT
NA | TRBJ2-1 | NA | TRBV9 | CASSARPEGVRLDNEQFF | TGTGCCAGCAGCGCCCGCCCCGAAGGAGTTCGGCTTGATAATGAGCAGTTCTTC
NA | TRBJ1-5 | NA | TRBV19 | CASSIANRGNQPQHF | TGTGCCAGTAGTATCGCCAACAGGGGCAATCAGCCCCAGCATTTT
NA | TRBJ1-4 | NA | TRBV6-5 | CASSSDRYEKLFF | TGTGCCAGCAGTAGTGACAGGTATGAAAAACTGTTTTTT
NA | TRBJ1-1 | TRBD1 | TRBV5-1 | CASSFTRTGPNTEAFF | TGCGCCAGCAGCTTTACCCGGACAGGACCGAACACTGAAGCTTTCTTT
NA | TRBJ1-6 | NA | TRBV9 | CASSVGDTSPLHF | TGTGCCAGCAGCGTAGGGGACACTTCACCCCTCCACTTT
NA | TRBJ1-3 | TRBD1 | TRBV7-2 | CASSQPGRTGLDTIYF | TGTGCCAGCAGCCAACCCGGGCGGACAGGCCTCGACACCATATATTTT
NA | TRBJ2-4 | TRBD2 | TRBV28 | CASYGGNIQYF | TGTGCCAGCTACGGGGGGAACATTCAGTACTTC
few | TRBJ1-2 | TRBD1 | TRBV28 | CASTSGGDYGYTF | TGTGCCAGCACCTCAGGGGGAGACTATGGCTACACCTTC
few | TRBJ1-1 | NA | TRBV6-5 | CASSTRVGTEAFF | TGTGCCAGCAGCACCCGGGTGGGTACTGAAGCTTTCTTT
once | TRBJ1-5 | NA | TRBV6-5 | CASSQQDNSNQPQHF | TGTGCCAGCAGTCAACAGGACAATAGCAATCAGCCCCAGCATTTT
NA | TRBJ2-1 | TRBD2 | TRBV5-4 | CASSRSGGAGNEQFF | TGTGCCAGCAGCCGTAGCGGGGGGGCGGGGAATGAGCAGTTCTTC
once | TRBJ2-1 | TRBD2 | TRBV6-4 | CASSDFGGRSYNEQFF | TGTGCCAGCAGTGACTTCGGCGGGAGGAGCTACAATGAGCAGTTCTTC
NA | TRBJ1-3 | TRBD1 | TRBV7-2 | CASSVRFQGTGRVDTIYF | TGTGCCAGCAGCGTTAGGTTCCAAGGGACAGGGCGTGTTGACACCATATATTTT
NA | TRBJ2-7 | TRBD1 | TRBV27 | CASSSPFSQGADEQYF | TGTGCCAGCAGTTCTCCTTTTTCGCAGGGGGCAGACGAGCAGTACTTC
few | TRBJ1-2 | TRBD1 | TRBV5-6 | CASSLVGQGYGYTF | TGTGCCAGCAGCTTGGTGGGACAGGGCTATGGCTACACCTTC
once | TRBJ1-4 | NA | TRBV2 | CASNEGADRTFEKLFF | TGTGCCAGCAACGAAGGGGCGGACAGAACCTTTGAAAAACTGTTTTTT
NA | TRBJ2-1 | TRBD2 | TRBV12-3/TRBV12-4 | CASRTSADNEQFF | TGTGCCAGCCGGACTAGCGCAGACAATGAGCAGTTCTTC
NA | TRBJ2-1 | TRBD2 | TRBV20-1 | CSASALAGIYNEQFF | TGCAGTGCTAGTGCACTAGCGGGCATCTACAATGAGCAGTTCTTC
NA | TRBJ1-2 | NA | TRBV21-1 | CASSKSSLDRAGYGYTF | TGTGCCAGCAGCAAATCTTCCCTGGACAGGGCGGGATATGGCTACACCTTC
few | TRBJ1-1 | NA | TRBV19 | CASSIAGGHAFF | TGTGCCAGTAGTATAGCGGGGGGACATGCTTTCTTT
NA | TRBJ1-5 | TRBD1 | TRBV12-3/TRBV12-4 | CASSRDSYQPQHF | TGTGCCAGCAGCCGGGACAGCTATCAGCCCCAGCATTTT
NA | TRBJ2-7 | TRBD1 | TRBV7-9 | CASSGRDRGLTYEQYF | TGTGCCAGCAGCGGCCGGGACAGGGGATTGACCTACGAGCAGTACTTC
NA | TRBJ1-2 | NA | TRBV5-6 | CASSLASRDYGYTF | TGTGCCAGCAGCTTGGCTTCCAGGGACTATGGCTACACCTTC
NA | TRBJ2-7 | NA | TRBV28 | CASSPGTSQSYEQYF | TGTGCCAGCAGTCCCGGGACTTCGCAATCCTACGAGCAGTACTTC
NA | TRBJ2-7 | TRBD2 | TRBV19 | CASRREGKSSYEQYF | TGTGCCAGTAGGAGGGAGGGGAAGAGCTCCTACGAGCAGTACTTC
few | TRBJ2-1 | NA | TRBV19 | CASSIQGNLNEQFF | TGTGCCAGTAGTATACAGGGCAATTTGAATGAGCAGTTCTTC
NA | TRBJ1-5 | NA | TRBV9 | CASSVGQGGGNQPQHF | TGTGCCAGCAGCGTAGGGCAGGGAGGAGGCAATCAGCCCCAGCATTTT
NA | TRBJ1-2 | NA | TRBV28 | CASSLRHGGVYGYTF | TGTGCCAGCAGTCTCCGACACGGAGGCGTCTATGGCTACACCTTC
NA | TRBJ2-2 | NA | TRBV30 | CAWNSGTNTGELFF | TGTGCCTGGAATTCGGGTACGAACACCGGGGAGCTGTTTTTT
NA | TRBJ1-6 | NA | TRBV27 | CASSLVRGRSPLHF | TGTGCCAGCAGTTTAGTGCGGGGTAGGTCACCCCTCCACTTT